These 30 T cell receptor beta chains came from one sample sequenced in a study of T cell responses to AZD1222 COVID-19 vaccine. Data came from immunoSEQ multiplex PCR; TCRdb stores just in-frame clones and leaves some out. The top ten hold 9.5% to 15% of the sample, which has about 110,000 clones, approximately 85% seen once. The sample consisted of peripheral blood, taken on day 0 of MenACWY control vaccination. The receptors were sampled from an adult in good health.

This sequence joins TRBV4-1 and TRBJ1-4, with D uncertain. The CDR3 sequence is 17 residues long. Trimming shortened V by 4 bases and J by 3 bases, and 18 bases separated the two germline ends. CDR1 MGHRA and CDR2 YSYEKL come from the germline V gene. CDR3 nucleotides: TGCGCCAGCAGCCCCTGGGCAGGAGGATCGGCTAATGAAAAACTGTTTTTT. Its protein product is CASSPWAGGSANEKLFF.

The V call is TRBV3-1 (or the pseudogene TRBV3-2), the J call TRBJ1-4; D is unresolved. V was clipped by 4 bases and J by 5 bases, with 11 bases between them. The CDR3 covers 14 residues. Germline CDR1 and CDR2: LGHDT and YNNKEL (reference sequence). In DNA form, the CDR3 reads TGTGCCAGCAGCCTAGGTAGGGTAAATGAAAAACTGTTTTTT. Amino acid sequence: CASSLGRVNEKLFF.

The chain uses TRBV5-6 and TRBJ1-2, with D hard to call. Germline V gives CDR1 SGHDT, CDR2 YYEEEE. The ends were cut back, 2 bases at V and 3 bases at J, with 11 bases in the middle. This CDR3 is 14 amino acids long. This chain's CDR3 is CASSFDPRDYGYTF. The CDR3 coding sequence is TGTGCCAGCAGCTTTGATCCCCGCGACTATGGCTACACCTTC.

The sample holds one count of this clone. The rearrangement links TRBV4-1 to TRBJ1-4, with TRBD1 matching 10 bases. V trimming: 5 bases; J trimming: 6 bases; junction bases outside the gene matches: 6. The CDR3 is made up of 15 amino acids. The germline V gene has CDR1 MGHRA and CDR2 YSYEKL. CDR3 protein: CASSDYGTGDEKLFF. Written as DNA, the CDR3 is TGCGCCAGCAGCGATTATGGGACAGGGGATGAAAAACTGTTTTTT.

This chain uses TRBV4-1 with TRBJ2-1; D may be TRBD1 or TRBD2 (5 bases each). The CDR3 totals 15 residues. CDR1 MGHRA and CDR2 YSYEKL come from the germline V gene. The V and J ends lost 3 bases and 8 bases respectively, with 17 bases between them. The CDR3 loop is CASSHGTVFIYEQFF. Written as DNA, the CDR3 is TGCGCCAGCAGCCACGGGACGGTATTTATCTATGAGCAGTTCTTC.

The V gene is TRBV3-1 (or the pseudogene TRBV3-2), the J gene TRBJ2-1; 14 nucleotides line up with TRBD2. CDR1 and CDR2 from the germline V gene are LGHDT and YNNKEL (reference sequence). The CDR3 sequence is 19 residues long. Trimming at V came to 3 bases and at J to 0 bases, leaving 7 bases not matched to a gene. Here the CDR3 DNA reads TGTGCCAGCAGCCACTCGCGACTAGCGGGGGGGGACTCCTACAATGAGCAGTTCTTC. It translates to CASSHSRLAGGDSYNEQFF.

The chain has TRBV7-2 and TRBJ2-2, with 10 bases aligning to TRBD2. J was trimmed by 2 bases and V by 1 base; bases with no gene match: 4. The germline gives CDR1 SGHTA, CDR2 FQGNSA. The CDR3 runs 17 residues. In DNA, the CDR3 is TGTGCCAGCAGCTTAGTAGCGGGGGGCCGAAACACCGGGGAGCTGTTTTTT. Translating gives CASSLVAGGRNTGELFF.

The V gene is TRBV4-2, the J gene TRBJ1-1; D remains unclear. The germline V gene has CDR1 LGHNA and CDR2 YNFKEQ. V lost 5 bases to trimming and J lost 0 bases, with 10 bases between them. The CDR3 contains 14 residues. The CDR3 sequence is CASSAHELNTEAFF. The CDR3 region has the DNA TGTGCCAGCAGCGCGCACGAGCTGAACACTGAAGCTTTCTTT.

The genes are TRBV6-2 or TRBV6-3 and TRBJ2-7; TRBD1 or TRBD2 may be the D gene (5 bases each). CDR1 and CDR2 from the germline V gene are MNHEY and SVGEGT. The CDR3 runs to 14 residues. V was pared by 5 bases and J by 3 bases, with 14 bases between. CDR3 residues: CASSLPGTLYEQYF. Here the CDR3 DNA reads TGTGCCAGCAGTCTCCCCGGGACCCTCTACGAGCAGTACTTC.

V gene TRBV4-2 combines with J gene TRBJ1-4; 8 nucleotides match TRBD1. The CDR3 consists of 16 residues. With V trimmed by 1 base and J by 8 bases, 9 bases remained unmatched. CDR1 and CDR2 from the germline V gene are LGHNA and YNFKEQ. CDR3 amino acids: CASSQGSQGAEEKLFF. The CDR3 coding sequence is TGTGCCAGCAGCCAAGGAAGTCAGGGGGCAGAGGAAAAACTGTTTTTT.

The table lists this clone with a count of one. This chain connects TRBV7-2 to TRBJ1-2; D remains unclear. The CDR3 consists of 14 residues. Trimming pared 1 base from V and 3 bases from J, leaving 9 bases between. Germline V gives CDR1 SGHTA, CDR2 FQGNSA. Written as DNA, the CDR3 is TGTGCCAGCAGCTTAGAGAGGGTTGACTATGGCTACACCTTC. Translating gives CASSLERVDYGYTF.

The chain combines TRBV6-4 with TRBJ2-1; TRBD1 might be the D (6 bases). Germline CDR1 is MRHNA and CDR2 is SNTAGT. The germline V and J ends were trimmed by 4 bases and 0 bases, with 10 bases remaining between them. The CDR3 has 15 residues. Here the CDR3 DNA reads TGTGCCAGCAGTGTGGACAGAAGCTCCTACAATGAGCAGTTCTTC. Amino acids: CASSVDRSSYNEQFF.

For the CDR3, the DNA is TGCGCCAGCAGCCAGGTCCGGACAGGGCAGGAGCCCCAGCATTTT. Translation: CASSQVRTGQEPQHF. This rearrangement joins TRBV4-3 to TRBJ1-5, with 8 positions matching TRBD1. V was pared by 3 bases and J by 8 bases, with 9 bases of the junction left unmatched. Germline CDR1 reads LGHNA; CDR2 reads YSLEER. CDR3 length equals 15 residues.

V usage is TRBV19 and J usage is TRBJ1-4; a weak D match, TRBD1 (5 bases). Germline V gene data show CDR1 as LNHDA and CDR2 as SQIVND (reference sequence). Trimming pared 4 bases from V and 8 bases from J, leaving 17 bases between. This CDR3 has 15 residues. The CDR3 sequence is CASSTLTAGGEKLFF. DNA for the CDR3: TGTGCCAGTAGTACATTGACAGCCGGCGGGGAAAAACTGTTTTTT.

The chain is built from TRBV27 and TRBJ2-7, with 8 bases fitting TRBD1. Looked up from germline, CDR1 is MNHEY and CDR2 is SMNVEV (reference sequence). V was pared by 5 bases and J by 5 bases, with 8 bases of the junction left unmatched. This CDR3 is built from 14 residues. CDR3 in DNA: TGTGCCAGCAGTAGCCGGGACAGGCGTAACGAGCAGTACTTC. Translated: CASSSRDRRNEQYF.

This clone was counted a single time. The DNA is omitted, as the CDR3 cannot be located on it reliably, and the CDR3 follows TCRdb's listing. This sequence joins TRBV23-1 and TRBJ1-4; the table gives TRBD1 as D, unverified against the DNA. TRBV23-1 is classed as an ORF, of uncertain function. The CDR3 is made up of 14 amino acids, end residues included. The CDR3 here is CASSQRGQEKNCFF.

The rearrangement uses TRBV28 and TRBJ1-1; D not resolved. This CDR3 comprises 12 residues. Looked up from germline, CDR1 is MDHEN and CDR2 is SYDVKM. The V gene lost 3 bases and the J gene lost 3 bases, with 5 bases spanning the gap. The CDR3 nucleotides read TGTGCCAGCAGTTTTTTGTACACTGAAGCTTTCTTT. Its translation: CASSFLYTEAFF.

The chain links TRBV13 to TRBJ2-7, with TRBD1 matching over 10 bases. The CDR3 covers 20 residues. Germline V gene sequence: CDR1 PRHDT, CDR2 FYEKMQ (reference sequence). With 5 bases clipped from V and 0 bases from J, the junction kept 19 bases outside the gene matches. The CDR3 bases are TGTGCCAGCAGCCTGATGCCCGGGACAGGGGTTGAAGGGTACTCCTACGAGCAGTACTTC. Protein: CASSLMPGTGVEGYSYEQYF.

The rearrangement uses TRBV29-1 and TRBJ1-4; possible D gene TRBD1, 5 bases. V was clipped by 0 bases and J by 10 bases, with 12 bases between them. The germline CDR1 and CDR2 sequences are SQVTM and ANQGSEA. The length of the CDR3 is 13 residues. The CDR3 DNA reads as TGCAGCGTTGAAGATCAAACGGGGGGAAAACTGTTTTTT. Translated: CSVEDQTGGKLFF.

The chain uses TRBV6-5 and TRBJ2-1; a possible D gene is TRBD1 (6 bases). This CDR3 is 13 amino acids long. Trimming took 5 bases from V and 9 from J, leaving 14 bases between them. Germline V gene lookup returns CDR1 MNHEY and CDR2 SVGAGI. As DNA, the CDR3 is TGTGCCAGCAGTCGCACAGGGTCGGGTGAGCAGTTCTTC. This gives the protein CASSRTGSGEQFF.

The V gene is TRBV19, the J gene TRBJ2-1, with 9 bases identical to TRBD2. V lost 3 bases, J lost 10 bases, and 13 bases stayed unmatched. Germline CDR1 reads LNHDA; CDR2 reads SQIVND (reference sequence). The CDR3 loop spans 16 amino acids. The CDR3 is CASSIAPLAGRGEQFF. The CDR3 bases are TGTGCCAGTAGTATTGCCCCCCTAGCGGGGAGGGGAGAGCAGTTCTTC.

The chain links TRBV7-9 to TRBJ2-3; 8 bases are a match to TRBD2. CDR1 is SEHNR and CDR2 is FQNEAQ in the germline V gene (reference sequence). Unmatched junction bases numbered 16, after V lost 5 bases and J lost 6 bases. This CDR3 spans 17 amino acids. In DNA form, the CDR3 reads TGTGCCAGCAGCACAAGGCAGCGGGGGACCCCCTTGGATACGCAGTATTTT. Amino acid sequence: CASSTRQRGTPLDTQYF.

The CDR3 loop reads CASSSISGRTEAFF. Written as DNA, the CDR3 is TGTGCCAGCAGCTCAATTTCTGGGAGGACTGAAGCTTTCTTT. The V call is TRBV7-9, the J call TRBJ1-1, with D unclear. Trimming removed 4 bases at V and 5 bases at J, with 14 bases between. The length of the CDR3 is 14 residues. Germline CDR1 SEHNR, CDR2 FQNEAQ (reference sequence).

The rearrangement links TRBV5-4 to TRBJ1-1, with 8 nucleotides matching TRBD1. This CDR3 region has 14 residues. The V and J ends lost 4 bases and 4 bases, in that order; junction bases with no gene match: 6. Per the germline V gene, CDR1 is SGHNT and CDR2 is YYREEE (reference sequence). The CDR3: CASSLTGVATEAFF. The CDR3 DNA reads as TGTGCCAGCAGCCTGACAGGGGTCGCCACTGAAGCTTTCTTT. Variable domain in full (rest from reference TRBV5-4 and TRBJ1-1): ETGVTQSPTHLIKTRGQQVTLRCSSQSGHNTVSWYQQALGQGPQFIFQYYREEENGRGNFPPRFSGLQFPNYSSELNVNALELDDSALYLCASSLTGVATEAFFGQGTRLTVV.

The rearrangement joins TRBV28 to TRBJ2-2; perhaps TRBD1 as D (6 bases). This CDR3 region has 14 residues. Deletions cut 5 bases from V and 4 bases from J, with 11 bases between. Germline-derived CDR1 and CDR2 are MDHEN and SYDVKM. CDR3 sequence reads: CASSPRGSTGELFF. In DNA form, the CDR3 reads TGTGCCAGCAGTCCAAGGGGGAGCACCGGGGAGCTGTTTTTT.

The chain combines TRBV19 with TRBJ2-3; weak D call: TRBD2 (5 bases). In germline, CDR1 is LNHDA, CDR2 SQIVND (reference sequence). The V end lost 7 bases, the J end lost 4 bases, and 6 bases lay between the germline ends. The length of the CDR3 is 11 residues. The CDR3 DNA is TGTGCCAGTACCGGGGCAGATACGCAGTATTTT. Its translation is CASTGADTQYF.

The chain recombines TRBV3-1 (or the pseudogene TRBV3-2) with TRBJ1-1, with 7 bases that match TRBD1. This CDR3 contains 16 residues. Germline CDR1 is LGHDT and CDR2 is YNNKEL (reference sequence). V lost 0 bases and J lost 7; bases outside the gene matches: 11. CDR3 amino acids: CASSQDLEGATSEAFF. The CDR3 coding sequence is TGTGCCAGCAGCCAAGATCTCGAGGGGGCCACCAGTGAAGCTTTCTTT.

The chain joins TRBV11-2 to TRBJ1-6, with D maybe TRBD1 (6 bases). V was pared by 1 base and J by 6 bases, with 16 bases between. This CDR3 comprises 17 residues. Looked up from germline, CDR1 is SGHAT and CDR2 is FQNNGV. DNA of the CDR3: TGTGCCAGCAGCTTAGGCGGCGGCGGGGGGCCTAATTCACCCCTCCACTTT. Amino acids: CASSLGGGGGPNSPLHF.

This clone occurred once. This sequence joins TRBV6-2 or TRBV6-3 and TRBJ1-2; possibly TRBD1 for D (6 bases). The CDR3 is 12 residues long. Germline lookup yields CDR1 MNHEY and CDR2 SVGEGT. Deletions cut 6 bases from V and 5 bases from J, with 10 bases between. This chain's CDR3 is CASSPGVYGYTF. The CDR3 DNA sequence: TGTGCCAGCAGCCCAGGGGTTTATGGCTACACCTTC.

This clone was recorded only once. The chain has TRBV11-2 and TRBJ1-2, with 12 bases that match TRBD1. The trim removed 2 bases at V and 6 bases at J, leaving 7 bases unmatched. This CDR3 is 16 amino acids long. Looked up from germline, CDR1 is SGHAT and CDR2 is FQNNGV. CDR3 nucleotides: TGTGCCAGCAGCTTACCGGGGACAGGGGGCTGGAATGGCTACACCTTC. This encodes CASSLPGTGGWNGYTF.